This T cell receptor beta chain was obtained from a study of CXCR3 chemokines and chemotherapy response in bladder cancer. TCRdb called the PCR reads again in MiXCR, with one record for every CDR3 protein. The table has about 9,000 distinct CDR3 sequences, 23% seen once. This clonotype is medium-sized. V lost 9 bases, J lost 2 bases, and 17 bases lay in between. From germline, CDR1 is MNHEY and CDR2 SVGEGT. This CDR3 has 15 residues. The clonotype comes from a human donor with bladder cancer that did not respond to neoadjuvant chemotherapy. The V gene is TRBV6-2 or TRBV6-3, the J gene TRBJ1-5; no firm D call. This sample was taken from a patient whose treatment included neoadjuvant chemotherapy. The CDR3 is CASRSSGRGNQPQHF. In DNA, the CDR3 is TGTGCCAGTCGATCCTCTGGGAGGGGCAATCAGCCCCAGCATTTT.